This entry describes one T cell receptor beta chain. What it binds is unknown. Treatment defined: some 19 received Ad26.COV2.S at low or high dose, single or two shots; several received placebo; per-sample allocation not given. Repertoires come from day 63 after the first vaccine or placebo injection. The sample originates from a study of Ad26.COV2.S vaccination and SARS-CoV-2 variants. Study-wide context: Ad26.COV2.S shots went into the muscle once or twice, 56 days apart. Notes on the study in general: Spike-specific responses of CD8+ and CD4+ T cells were reported to display substantial breadth after vaccination.

Measured with immunoSEQ multiplex PCR; TCRdb has only the in-frame clones, and not every one. The table records 380,000 or so clones, roughly 91% of them present only once. The source material was peripheral blood, sampled in a trial of Ad26.COV2.S vaccine versus placebo. The receptor was derived from a person aged 18-65 years who received the Ad26.COV2.S COVID-19 vaccine or a placebo.

The CDR3 sequence is CASSRDEETQYF. DNA of the CDR3: TGTGCCAGCTCACGGGATGAAGAGACCCAGTACTTC. This chain connects TRBV18 to TRBJ2-5; no clear D. The V gene lost 4 bases and the J gene lost 3 bases, with 6 bases spanning the gap. Germline V gene data show CDR1 as KGHSH and CDR2 as LQKENI. The CDR3 covers 12 residues. Variable domain in full (rest from reference TRBV18 and TRBJ2-5): NAGVMQNPRHLVRRRGQEARLRCSPMKGHSHVYWYRQLPEEGLKFMVYLQKENIIDESGMPKERFSAEFPKEGPSILRIQQVVRGDSAAYFCASSRDEETQYFGPGTRLLVL.